Shown below are 5 T cell receptor beta chains from a single sample sequenced in a study of response to subunit inactivated influenza vaccine. MiXCR, applied by TCRdb to the RT-PCR reads, yields one record per CDR3 protein. The repertoire holds around 570,000 distinct CDR3 sequences, with about 11% as singletons. These records were also assigned to another study, of T cells expressing NK-cell markers. That study reports: TCR beta cDNA was made by 5'RACE template switching with UMIs.

This sample comprised PBMCs from blood, obtained on the day of vaccination. The receptors originated from a man in his forties or fifties who received an inactivated influenza vaccine.

This clonotype was seen more than once but under ten times. V is TRBV7-2 and J is TRBJ2-5; D gene ambiguous. Trimming removed 3 bases from V and 3 bases from J, with 8 bases in between. The germline V gene encodes CDR1 SGHTA and CDR2 FQGNSA. CDR3 length: 13 residues. CDR3 amino acids: CASSFRHEETQYF. CDR3 DNA: TGTGCCAGCAGCTTTAGACACGAAGAGACCCAGTACTTC.

This clonotype occurred many times. The V and J genes are TRBV18 and TRBJ2-6, with no clear D. V was cut by 2 bases and J by 0 bases, with 5 bases left in between. CDR3 length: 15 residues. CDR1 is KGHSH, CDR2 LQKENI, per germline. The CDR3 nucleotides are TGTGCCAGCTCACCATCGGGCTCTGGGGCCAACGTCCTGACTTTC. It encodes CASSPSGSGANVLTF.

The gene calls are TRBV4-1 and TRBJ1-2; D not certain. V was trimmed by 1 base and J by 8 bases, leaving 11 bases between them. CDR1 is MGHRA and CDR2 is YSYEKL in the germline V gene. This CDR3 has 13 amino acids. The CDR3 DNA is TGCGCCAGCAGCCAAGTTCTACCAGAGGGCTACACCTTC. It codes for CASSQVLPEGYTF.

This clonotype came up many times. The V gene is TRBV3-1, the J gene TRBJ2-5, with 7 bases identical to TRBD1. V dropped 6 bases and J dropped 8; count of bases not matched to a gene: 9. Per germline, CDR1 LGHDT and CDR2 YNNKEL (reference sequence). The CDR3 is 13 residues long. For the CDR3, the DNA is TGTGCCAGCAGTCGGGACAGCTTGTACACCCAGTACTTC. Its protein product is CASSRDSLYTQYF.

DNA for the CDR3: TGTGCCAGCAGCCAAGAATGGGTCTCAATTCCGATAAAAGATACGCAGTATTTT. Amino acid sequence: CASSQEWVSIPIKDTQYF. J is TRBJ2-3 and V is TRBV4-2, with unresolved D. CDR3 length equals 18 residues. The V and J ends lost 0 bases and 5 bases respectively, with 21 bases between them. Germline lookup yields CDR1 LGHNA and CDR2 YNFKEQ.